Listed here are 13 T cell receptor beta chains from one sample, sequenced in a study of cytomegalovirus exposure and HLA in healthy donors. The primer mix had 60 Vbeta and 13 Jbeta primers. Data came from immunoSEQ multiplex PCR; TCRdb stores just in-frame clones and leaves some out. Of roughly 110,000 clones listed, 70% to 80% are singletons. Material for sequencing was PBMCs. These TCRs come from a woman aged 18 to 35 in good health and CMV-seropositive.

This chain uses TRBV5-1 with TRBJ1-2; D remains unclear. Trimming shortened V by 5 bases and J by 5 bases, and 16 bases separated the two germline ends. Looked up from germline, CDR1 is SGHRS and CDR2 is YFSETQ. The CDR3 consists of 14 residues. The CDR3, as DNA: TGCGCCAGCAGATTCCGCGGGCCTGAATATGGCTACACCTTC. Protein sequence: CASRFRGPEYGYTF.

The chain employs TRBV7-9 and TRBJ2-5, with 10 nucleotides matching TRBD1. CDR3 length equals 15 residues. Trimming at V came to 5 bases and at J to 2 bases, leaving 5 bases not matched to a gene. The germline V gene has CDR1 SEHNR and CDR2 FQNEAQ (reference sequence). CDR3: CASSQRQGAQETQYF. In DNA form, the CDR3 reads TGTGCCAGCAGCCAGCGACAGGGGGCTCAAGAGACCCAGTACTTC.

The rearrangement links TRBV5-1 to TRBJ1-3; 7 nucleotides match TRBD1. This CDR3 has 14 residues. Trimming took 3 bases from V and 8 from J; bases not matched to a gene: 8. Germline V gene lookup returns CDR1 SGHRS and CDR2 YFSETQ. CDR3 amino acids: CASSSTGFPDTIYF. In DNA, the CDR3 is TGCGCCAGCAGCTCGACAGGGTTCCCGGACACCATATATTTT.

V is TRBV6-5 and J is TRBJ2-7; 8 positions agree with TRBD1. From germline, CDR1 is MNHEY and CDR2 SVGAGI. Germline trimming cut 5 bases from V and 0 bases from J; bases unmatched to any gene: 3. This CDR3 comprises 14 residues. The CDR3 sequence is CASSLDRVSYEQYF. As DNA, the CDR3 is TGTGCCAGCAGTCTGGACAGGGTCTCCTACGAGCAGTACTTC.

The V and J genes are TRBV20-1 and TRBJ1-1; D is uncertain. This CDR3 comprises 11 residues. The V end lost 6 bases, the J end lost 5 bases, and 10 bases lay between the germline ends. Germline CDR1 and CDR2: DFQATT and SNEGSKA (reference sequence). The DNA for the CDR3 is TGCAGTGCCACGGGAGGAACTGAAGCTTTCTTT. It codes for CSATGGTEAFF.

The chain recombines TRBV19 with TRBJ2-7; 7 bases fit TRBD1. The ends lost 9 bases at V and 4 bases at J; junction bases unmatched: 9. The length of the CDR3 is 13 residues. Germline V lookup: CDR1 LNHDA, CDR2 SQIVND (reference sequence). The CDR3: CASATGVGYEQYF. The CDR3 coding sequence is TGTGCCAGCGCTACAGGGGTAGGGTACGAGCAGTACTTC.

This chain joins TRBV5-1 and TRBJ2-7; TRBD2 matches 7 bases. CDR1 SGHRS and CDR2 YFSETQ come from the germline V gene. Trimming removed 0 bases from V and 7 bases from J; junction bases left unmatched: 4. The CDR3 totals 13 residues. DNA of the CDR3: TGCGCCAGCAGCTTGGGGGGGGAGGGGGAGCAGTACTTC. Translating it yields CASSLGGEGEQYF.

The V call is TRBV25-1, the J call TRBJ1-2; no reliable D call. Trimming cost V 1 base and J 1 base, with 16 bases left between them. Germline V gives CDR1 MGHDK, CDR2 SYGVNS. The CDR3 covers 17 residues. CDR3 nucleotides: TGTGCCAGCAGTGAATCTGCGTCACCTACCCATAACTATGGCTACACCTTC. This gives the protein CASSESASPTHNYGYTF.

The chain couples TRBV28 to TRBJ2-5; TRBD2 matches 11 bases. V gave up 4 bases and J gave up 4 bases; unmatched junction bases: 11. The CDR3 loop spans 17 amino acids. CDR1 is MDHEN, CDR2 SYDVKM, per germline. CDR3 nucleotides: TGTGCCAGCAGTTCCACAGTAGCGGGAGGGAAGAGAGAGACCCAGTACTTC. Encoded protein: CASSSTVAGGKRETQYF.

The rearrangement uses TRBV9 and TRBJ1-4; D is unclear. V lost 3 bases and J lost 6, with 24 bases in between. The CDR3 extends over 18 amino acids. CDR1 and CDR2 from the germline V gene are SGDLS and YYNGEE. The CDR3 DNA reads TGTGCCAGCAGCGGGGTACCCAGACCTCCAGACTCTTATGAAAAACTGTTTTTT. Amino acid sequence: CASSGVPRPPDSYEKLFF. The full variable domain, completed using reference TRBV9 and TRBJ1-4, is DSGVTQTPKHLITATGQRVTLRCSPRSGDLSVYWYQQSLDQGLQFLIQYYNGEERAKGNILERFSAQQFPDLHSELNLSSLELGDSALYFCASSGVPRPPDSYEKLFFGSGTQLSVL.

The CDR3: CASSAGDRGRTDTQYF. The CDR3 region has the DNA TGTGCCAGCAGCGCCGGGGACAGGGGGCGCACAGATACGCAGTATTTT. The rearrangement uses TRBV5-4 and TRBJ2-3; 12 nucleotides line up with TRBD1. Germline CDR1 and CDR2: SGHNT and YYREEE (reference sequence). V was pared by 4 bases and J by 1 base, with 4 bases of the junction left unmatched. This CDR3 spans 16 amino acids.

The rearrangement uses TRBV5-1 and TRBJ2-7, with TRBD2 as a possible D gene (6 bases). The germline V gene has CDR1 SGHRS and CDR2 YFSETQ. The CDR3 is 14 amino acids. V was clipped by 7 bases and J by 4 bases, with 18 bases between them. The DNA of the CDR3 is TGCGCCAGCGGGCAACAACCGGGAGTGTACGAGCAGTACTTC. Its protein is CASGQQPGVYEQYF.

The chain has TRBV18 and TRBJ1-1, with D unresolved. Germline V lookup: CDR1 KGHSH, CDR2 LQKENI. The CDR3 is 12 amino acids. V dropped 5 bases and J dropped 5 bases, with 9 bases sitting between them. In DNA, the CDR3 is TGTGCCAGCTCATCAACCGGGACTGAAGCTTTCTTT. Encoded protein: CASSSTGTEAFF.